One and the same sample provided the 16 T cell receptor beta chains below, sequenced in a study of human T cells and chemical hapten exposure (dated by TCRdb to the early 2020s). The time point tag for this specimen amounts to: patch test 3, about 24 weeks after DPC sensitization. This specimen's treatment or condition label, interpreted: therapeutic diphenylcyclopropenone sensitization with weekly scalp DPC. Libraries were built with RACE. For sequencing, a NextSeq 500 was employed. The raw public data were reprocessed by TCRdb itself: fastp quality trimming at Q25, MiXCR clonotype calling, in-frame beta chains only. Every entry covers one CDR3 protein and lists the most common genes and DNA from its rows. The sample table lists around 150,000 distinct CDR3 sequences, 25% to 35% of them with a count of one. The top ten constitute roughly 2.2% of the sample. Source: whole blood, taken in connection with sensitization to the hapten diphenylcyclopropenone (DPC). Source of these receptors: a woman between 18 and 29 years old with alopecia areata. Some clones in this sample may be carry-over from other donors' samples.

This clonotype showed up just a few times. The chain joins TRBV10-3 to TRBJ1-5; D gene uncertain. V was cut by 7 bases and J by 8 bases, with 12 bases left in between. The CDR3 totals 12 residues. Germline V gene data show CDR1 as ENHRY and CDR2 as SYGVKD. The CDR3 DNA reads TGTGCCATCAAGGAGGCGTCGGAGCCCCAGCATTTT. It encodes CAIKEASEPQHF.

The chain is built from TRBV11-2 and TRBJ1-5; D remains unclear. From germline, CDR1 is SGHAT and CDR2 FQNNGV. Trimming stripped 3 bases from V and 7 bases from J, with 10 bases between. CDR3 length equals 13 residues. CDR3 DNA sequence: TGTGCCAGCAGCTTGGGAGGTCCCCAGCCCCAGCATTTT. Translating gives CASSLGGPQPQHF.

J is TRBJ1-3 and V is TRBV12-3 or TRBV12-4; tentatively, D is TRBD1 (6 bases). V was trimmed by 6 bases and J by 3 bases, leaving 18 bases between them. CDR3 length equals 16 residues. CDR3 residues: CASSSGGAGFGNTIYF. The CDR3 bases are TGTGCCAGCAGCTCCGGGGGCGCGGGATTTGGAAACACCATATATTTT.

V is TRBV14 and J is TRBJ1-2; D is unclear. CDR3 length equals 15 residues. With 0 bases removed from V and 8 bases from J, the gap between germline ends came to 16 bases. In germline, CDR1 is SGHDN, CDR2 FVKESK. The CDR3 sequence is CASSQEARTLRGYTF. CDR3 bases: TGTGCCAGCAGCCAAGAGGCCCGGACCCTTAGGGGCTACACCTTC.

This clonotype showed up just a few times. The chain is built from TRBV5-1 and TRBJ1-2, with D possibly being TRBD1 (5 bases). The CDR3 consists of 15 residues. The V end lost 3 bases, the J end lost 2 bases, and 14 bases lay between the germline ends. From germline, CDR1 is SGHRS and CDR2 YFSETQ. CDR3 amino acids: CASSWRDGLNYGYTF. CDR3 nucleotides: TGCGCCAGCAGCTGGAGGGACGGCCTAAACTATGGCTACACCTTC.

The chain recombines TRBV6-1 with TRBJ2-3; no clear D gene. Looked up from germline, CDR1 is MNHNS and CDR2 is SASEGT. V shed 2 bases and J shed 0 bases, with 9 bases lying between them. The CDR3 extends over 15 amino acids. CDR3 sequence (DNA): TGTGCCAGCAGTGAAAATGTGGCGAGCACAGATACGCAGTATTTT. Its protein is CASSENVASTDTQYF.

This clonotype was detected once. This chain joins TRBV20-1 and TRBJ1-1; D not resolved. V lost 3 bases to trimming and J lost 6 bases, with 11 bases between them. Germline V gene sequence: CDR1 DFQATT, CDR2 SNEGSKA (reference sequence). The CDR3 is made up of 12 amino acids. The CDR3 loop is CSARGTAPEAFF. In nucleotides, the CDR3 is TGCAGTGCTAGGGGTACAGCGCCTGAAGCTTTCTTT.

Many counts were recorded for this clonotype. This CDR3 is CASSRGHGYEQYF. The DNA of the CDR3 is TGTGCCAGCAGTCGGGGACACGGCTACGAGCAGTACTTC. The chain carries TRBV6-4 and TRBJ2-7; D perhaps matches TRBD1 (6 bases). Germline-derived CDR1 and CDR2 are MRHNA and SNTAGT. V gave up 5 bases and J gave up 3 bases, with 11 bases separating them. This CDR3 has 13 residues.

This clonotype occurred a few times. This chain joins TRBV27 and TRBJ2-5, with D tentatively TRBD2 (5 bases). V lost 2 bases and J lost 5, with 9 bases in between. The CDR3 has 13 amino acids. CDR1 MNHEY and CDR2 SMNVEV come from the germline V gene (reference sequence). The CDR3, as DNA: TGTGCCAGCAGTTTAGACGGCGGGGAGACCCAGTACTTC. It specifies CASSLDGGETQYF.

V is TRBV6-2 or TRBV6-3 and J is TRBJ1-2, with a tentative D call TRBD1 (5 bases). Deletions cut 6 bases from V and 5 bases from J, with 13 bases between. The CDR3 extends over 13 amino acids. Germline-derived CDR1 and CDR2 are MNHEY and SVGEGT. The CDR3: CASSPERTYGYTF. DNA of the CDR3: TGTGCCAGCAGCCCGGAACGGACATATGGCTACACCTTC.

As DNA, the CDR3 is TGCAGTGCTAGAAGTCAATGGACTAGCGGCACAGATACGCAGTATTTT. Its protein is CSARSQWTSGTDTQYF. The rearrangement links TRBV20-1 to TRBJ2-3; TRBD2 matches at 9 bases. This CDR3 spans 16 amino acids. With V trimmed by 2 bases and J by 1 base, 7 bases remained unmatched. The germline V gene encodes CDR1 DFQATT and CDR2 SNEGSKA (reference sequence).

The chain combines TRBV7-3 with TRBJ2-3; 11 bases fit TRBD2. Germline CDR1 SGHTA, CDR2 FQGTGA. The CDR3 loop spans 14 amino acids. V was pared by 10 bases and J by 1 base, with 4 bases of the junction left unmatched. The CDR3 coding sequence is TGTGCCACCGGACTAGCGGGTGGCACAGATACGCAGTATTTT. This sequence encodes CATGLAGGTDTQYF. The entire variable domain, with the rest obtained from reference TRBV7-3 and TRBJ2-3, is as follows: GAGVSQTPSNKVTEKGKYVELRCDPISGHTALYWYRQSLGQGPEFLIYFQGTGAADDSGLPNDRFFAVRPEGSVSTLKIQRTERGDSAVYLCATGLAGGTDTQYFGPGTRLTVL.

The chain is built from TRBV28 and TRBJ1-2; 9 positions agree with TRBD1. From germline, CDR1 is MDHEN and CDR2 SYDVKM. Losses at the gene ends were 7 bases for V and 5 bases for J; bases not matched to a gene: 14. The CDR3 has 16 amino acids. Written as DNA, the CDR3 is TGTGCCAGCACCTCGACAGGGGGTATTTCAGAATATGGCTACACCTTC. It translates to CASTSTGGISEYGYTF.

The V gene is TRBV11-1, the J gene TRBJ2-2; D unresolved. Trimming took 5 bases from V and 8 from J, leaving 12 bases between them. CDR1 and CDR2 from the germline V gene are SGHAT and FQDESV (reference sequence). This CDR3 has 13 residues. The CDR3 sequence is CASSPLPRGELFF. CDR3 sequence (DNA): TGTGCCAGCAGCCCCCTACCTAGAGGGGAGCTGTTTTTT.

The chain employs TRBV7-2 and TRBJ2-6; D remains ambiguous. Germline CDR1 is SGHTA and CDR2 is FQGNSA. This CDR3 region has 13 residues. The V gene lost 5 bases and the J gene lost 12 bases, with 14 bases spanning the gap. The CDR3 nucleotides are TGTGCCAGCAGCGCCTCACCTAACAGCGTCCTGACTTTC. Residues: CASSASPNSVLTF.

This rearrangement joins TRBV20-1 to TRBJ1-1; the D gene is possibly TRBD1 (5 bases). CDR1 DFQATT and CDR2 SNEGSKA come from the germline V gene (reference sequence). Trimming took off 5 bases at V and 1 base at J, with 8 bases between the two ends. The CDR3 totals 12 residues. CDR3 loop: CSAETANTEAFF. CDR3 sequence (DNA): TGCAGTGCTGAGACAGCGAACACTGAAGCTTTCTTT.